This TCR beta chain was sequenced during a study of early T cells in non-severe SARS-CoV-2 infection (dated by TCRdb to the early 2020s). About the full investigation: Bulk RNA from unsorted whole blood was used for TCR sequencing, so alpha and beta chains could not be paired. What the authors observed across the whole study: VDJdb matching was skewed toward anti-spike CD8 responses and likely underestimated virus-specific expansions, missing private and CD4 specificities.

This clonotype was seen a few times. Its cognate antigen has yet to be identified. No base-level quality is on record; no much larger clone is a single base apart. The receptor library was made with 5' RACE. This sample was sequenced with a NextSeq 500. Unique molecular identifiers were attached to individual cDNA molecules in the TCR library protocol so that sequencing error and PCR bias could be corrected. Sequencing covered both TCR alpha and beta chains, and within each sample the abundances of alpha and beta sequences were tightly co-correlated. Per the original workflow: Decombinator V4 was used to annotate TCR sequences for V gene, J gene and CDR3. TCRs were defined as expanded if a significant change between any two time points was detected under a Poisson model with p below 0.0001. Abundances of TCRs were expressed as counts per million after normalisation to the total number of TCRs sequenced in each sample. MAIT TCRs were defined by TRAV1-2 paired with TRAJ12, TRAJ20 or TRAJ33, and iNKT TCRs by TRAV10 paired with TRAJ18. A search of VDJdb, accessed on 1 November 2021, was run for TCRs annotated to CMV, EBV and SARS-CoV-2, with TCRs annotated for multiple antigens excluded. TCRdb cleaned the public reads at Q25 with fastp, built clones with MiXCR and kept in-frame beta chains. Identical CDR3 protein sequences are pooled into one entry, listed with their most common genes and DNA. V and J calls and clone size were set by TCRdb, not the authors. Counted in this sample were 37,000 or so distinct CDR3 sequences; roughly 5% of them appeared once. Under 30% of the sample is taken by the ten largest.

From its cysteine to its phenylalanine, the CDR3 spans 14 amino acids. The kept DNA is CDR3 alone, 42 bases in frame from the first base. Reading the germline V gene gives CDR1 KGHDR and CDR2 SFDVKD. V trim: 5 bases; J trim: 2 bases; unmatched bases: 0. A case-control design nested within a healthcare worker cohort in London, UK, was used, with weekly nasopharyngeal swab PCR tests and blood sampling performed. Healthcare workers were recruited during the week of the UK lockdown, between 23 and 31 March 2020, and followed weekly for up to about 16 weeks. The sequenced sample consisted of whole blood. This receptor was obtained from an adult who was a healthcare worker with PCR-confirmed SARS-CoV-2 infection or an uninfected control (not recorded which). The chain couples TRBV24-1 to TRBJ2-1, with 9 junctional bases fitting TRBD2. This receptor carries the CDR3 CATSGGRAYNEQFF. The bases read TGTGCCACCAGTGGCGGGAGGGCCTACAATGAGCAGTTCTTC.